These 26 T cell receptor beta chains came from one sample sequenced in a study of early T cells in non-severe SARS-CoV-2 infection. TCRdb redid the calling of the 5' RACE reads with MiXCR, one entry per CDR3 protein. Among 65,000 to 95,000 distinct CDR3 sequences listed, about a sixth were seen once. Material: whole blood. Source of these receptors: an adult who was a healthcare worker with PCR-confirmed SARS-CoV-2 infection or an uninfected control (not recorded which).

The CDR3 here is CSASGGLTSSYEQYF. The CDR3 bases are TGCAGTGCTAGCGGAGGGCTGACGAGCTCCTACGAGCAGTACTTC. The genes are TRBV20-1 and TRBJ2-7, with a weak D call TRBD2 (6 bases). Germline V lookup: CDR1 DFQATT, CDR2 SNEGSKA (reference sequence). The CDR3 contains 15 residues. The germline V and J ends were trimmed by 3 bases and 0 bases, with 15 bases remaining between them.

This chain links TRBV11-2 with TRBJ2-7; 7 bases agree with TRBD2. V shed 6 bases, J shed 4 bases, and the junction held 9 bases outside the gene matches. Looked up from germline, CDR1 is SGHAT and CDR2 is FQNNGV. This CDR3 contains 14 residues. CDR3 loop: CASRRGDSMYEQYF. CDR3 DNA: TGTGCCAGCAGACGGGGGGATAGTATGTACGAGCAGTACTTC.

The gene calls are TRBV12-3 or TRBV12-4 and TRBJ2-1; D is tentatively TRBD1 or TRBD2 (5 bases each). The CDR3 spans 16 residues. V was cut by 6 bases and J by 3 bases, with 18 bases left in between. The chain's CDR3 is CASRDPGRLLYNEQFF. In DNA form, the CDR3 reads TGTGCCAGCAGGGACCCGGGGCGCCTCCTCTACAATGAGCAGTTCTTC.

The chain is built from TRBV28 and TRBJ2-1, with D perhaps matching TRBD1 or TRBD2 (5 bases each). V was pared by 6 bases and J by 7 bases, with 19 bases between. CDR1 and CDR2 from the germline V gene are MDHEN and SYDVKM. The CDR3 extends over 15 amino acids. CDR3 loop: CASSRAAQAWNEQFF. As DNA, the CDR3 is TGTGCCAGCAGCCGAGCGGCACAGGCCTGGAATGAGCAGTTCTTC.

Ten or more counts support this clonotype. The rearrangement uses TRBV10-2 and TRBJ2-1; 11 positions agree with TRBD2. The length of the CDR3 is 17 residues. The germline gives CDR1 WSHSY, CDR2 SAAADI. Trimming removed 7 bases from V and 5 bases from J; junction bases left unmatched: 13. CDR3 sequence reads: CASNPLPGLADNNEQFF. In DNA form, the CDR3 reads TGCGCCAGCAACCCCTTACCGGGACTAGCGGATAACAATGAGCAGTTCTTC.

V and J are TRBV7-8 and TRBJ1-6, with D unresolved. V lost 0 bases, J lost 6 bases, and 9 bases lay in between. Per germline, CDR1 SGHVS and CDR2 FQNEAQ. The CDR3 spans 15 residues. As DNA, the CDR3 is TGTGCCAGCAGCTTAGCAACAGCTCCTAATTCACCCCTCCACTTT. Translating gives CASSLATAPNSPLHF.

The chain joins TRBV27 to TRBJ2-1; tentative D call: TRBD2 (5 bases). The CDR3 contains 13 residues. Deletions cut 7 bases from V and 7 bases from J, with 14 bases between. Germline CDR1 reads MNHEY; CDR2 reads SMNVEV (reference sequence). This chain's CDR3 is CASNLRGNNEQFF. The CDR3 coding sequence is TGTGCCAGCAATCTCCGGGGTAATAATGAGCAGTTCTTC.

The chain recombines TRBV12-3 or TRBV12-4 with TRBJ2-1; D uncertain. This CDR3 region has 11 residues. The germline V and J ends were trimmed by 6 bases and 7 bases, with 7 bases remaining between them. The DNA for the CDR3 is TGTGCCAGCAGCCGATTAAATGAGCAGTTCTTC. Its translation is CASSRLNEQFF.

This clonotype was seen only a few times. This chain uses TRBV27 with TRBJ1-5; D is undetermined. Germline CDR1 and CDR2: MNHEY and SMNVEV (reference sequence). With 1 base removed from V and 1 base from J, the gap between germline ends came to 11 bases. The CDR3 is 16 residues long. CDR3 amino acids: CASSLLSDGSNQPQHF. In DNA, the CDR3 is TGTGCCAGCAGTTTATTATCGGACGGAAGCAATCAGCCCCAGCATTTT.

This chain connects TRBV14 to TRBJ2-1; 11 bases fit TRBD2. This CDR3 region has 15 residues. Germline V lookup: CDR1 SGHDN, CDR2 FVKESK. V lost 2 bases, J lost 5 bases, and 2 bases stayed unmatched. The CDR3 loop reads CASSQPLAGDNEQFF. DNA for the CDR3: TGTGCCAGCAGCCAACCACTAGCGGGGGACAATGAGCAGTTCTTC. The complete variable domain, with remaining parts taken from reference TRBV14 and TRBJ2-1, reads EAGVTQFPSHSVIEKGQTVTLRCDPISGHDNLYWYRRVMGKEIKFLLHFVKESKQDESGMPNNRFLAERTGGTYSTLKVQPAELEDSGVYFCASSQPLAGDNEQFFGPGTRLTVL.

The chain employs TRBV19 and TRBJ2-5; no reliable D call. V dropped 4 bases and J dropped 2 bases, with 8 bases sitting between them. The CDR3 contains 13 residues. Germline-derived CDR1 and CDR2 are LNHDA and SQIVND (reference sequence). This chain's CDR3 is CASSSTAQETQYF. The DNA of the CDR3 is TGTGCCAGTAGTAGCACAGCTCAAGAGACCCAGTACTTC.

J is TRBJ2-7 and V is TRBV20-1, with 11 positions matching TRBD2. V dropped 2 bases and J dropped 7; count of bases not matched to a gene: 7. Germline values: CDR1 DFQATT, CDR2 SNEGSKA (reference sequence). The CDR3 is 14 residues long. CDR3 loop: CSARQLAGEREQYF. In DNA form, the CDR3 reads TGCAGTGCTAGACAACTAGCGGGAGAACGGGAGCAGTACTTC.

Regarding this clonotype: A much larger clone differs from this one at a single base, so this may be a read error. Since the CDR3 does not end with the conserved phenylalanine or tryptophan, this likely comes from a read error. The chain uses TRBV7-2 and TRBJ2-2, with no clear D. The V gene's germline CDR1 is SGHTA and CDR2 FQGNSA. The V and J ends lost 1 base and 2 bases respectively, with 17 bases between them. The CDR3 consists of 18 residues. The CDR3 DNA reads as TGTGCCAGCAGCTTAGGTCGGCCGGTTGCGGAAAACACCGGGGAGCTGTTTCTT. This gives the protein CASSLGRPVAENTGELFL.

V usage is TRBV30 and J usage is TRBJ2-7, with no clear D. Looked up from germline, CDR1 is GTSNPN and CDR2 is SVGIG (reference sequence). The CDR3 is made up of 13 amino acids. Trimming removed 3 bases at V and 0 bases at J, with 9 bases between. CDR3 nucleotides: TGTGCCTGGAGGCAGGAGATCTCCTACGAGCAGTACTTC. Protein: CAWRQEISYEQYF. Filled out from reference TRBV30 and TRBJ2-7, the complete variable domain reads SQTIHQWPATLVQPVGSPLSLECTVEGTSNPNLYWYRQAAGRGLQLLFYSVGIGQISSEVPQNLSASRPQDRQFILSSKKLLLSDSGFYLCAWRQEISYEQYFGPGTRLTVT.

There are a few counts of this clonotype. V gene TRBV20-1 combines with J gene TRBJ2-1; 12 nucleotides align to TRBD2. With 2 bases clipped from V and 7 bases from J, the junction kept 12 bases outside the gene matches. CDR1 is DFQATT, CDR2 SNEGSKA, per germline (reference sequence). This CDR3 has 17 amino acids. CDR3 region: CSARSLALAGGPNEQFF. Here the CDR3 DNA reads TGCAGTGCTAGATCCCTGGCGCTAGCGGGGGGGCCAAATGAGCAGTTCTTC.

V usage is TRBV7-8 and J usage is TRBJ1-5, with unresolved D. The length of the CDR3 is 16 residues. V was cut by 5 bases and J by 1 base, with 15 bases left in between. CDR1 and CDR2 (germline): SGHVS, FQNEAQ. CDR3 nucleotide sequence: TGTGCCAGCAGCGCCCTCAACGCCGGGAGCAATCAGCCCCAGCATTTT. This codes for CASSALNAGSNQPQHF.

This chain links TRBV9 with TRBJ2-2; D gene uncertain. Between the trimmed V and J ends, which lost 0 bases and 5 bases, there was a span of 8 bases. Germline V gives CDR1 SGDLS, CDR2 YYNGEE. The CDR3 totals 14 residues. CDR3 in amino acids: CASSVVEVTGELFF. The CDR3 region has the DNA TGTGCCAGCAGCGTAGTAGAGGTGACCGGGGAGCTGTTTTTT.

The chain is built from TRBV5-1 and TRBJ2-3; D is tentatively TRBD1 or TRBD2 (5 bases each). CDR1 SGHRS and CDR2 YFSETQ come from the germline V gene. The CDR3 runs to 15 residues. V dropped 0 bases and J dropped 2 bases, with 10 bases sitting between them. The DNA of the CDR3 is TGCGCCAGCAGCTTGGGAGGGGTGAACACAGATACGCAGTATTTT. The encoded protein is CASSLGGVNTDTQYF.

This clonotype was recorded many times. CDR3 DNA: TGTGCCAGCAGTAACCCCCGGGACCCCGGGCCGCACACTGAAGCTTTCTTT. Translating gives CASSNPRDPGPHTEAFF. This rearrangement joins TRBV6-5 to TRBJ1-1, with a tentative D call TRBD1 (5 bases). The CDR3 has 17 amino acids. CDR1 and CDR2 (germline): MNHEY, SVGAGI. The ends were cut back, 5 bases at V and 3 bases at J, with 22 bases in the middle.

This clonotype was recorded at least ten times. The genes are TRBV13 and TRBJ2-7; D is undetermined. V was shortened by 0 bases and J by 3 bases, with 3 bases between the two germline ends. There are 12 residues in the CDR3. Per germline, CDR1 PRHDT and CDR2 FYEKMQ (reference sequence). Written as DNA, the CDR3 is TGTGCCAGCAGCTTAGGCCTCTACGAGCAGTACTTC. Protein sequence: CASSLGLYEQYF.

The V and J genes are TRBV10-3 and TRBJ2-3; D is uncertain. The CDR3 covers 11 residues. Germline V gene sequence: CDR1 ENHRY, CDR2 SYGVKD. Trimming removed 3 bases at V and 10 bases at J, with 8 bases between. The CDR3, as DNA: TGTGCCATCAGTGATGGTGAAGCGCAGTATTTT. It is translated as CAISDGEAQYF.

This clonotype was observed a handful of times. The chain joins TRBV7-6 to TRBJ2-5; TRBD1 might be the D (5 bases). Germline lookup yields CDR1 SGHVS and CDR2 FNYEAQ. The V gene lost 5 bases and the J gene lost 7 bases, with 14 bases spanning the gap. The CDR3 has 13 amino acids. CDR3 amino acids: CASSGSPRVTQYF. The CDR3, as DNA: TGTGCCAGCAGCGGCTCCCCCAGGGTGACCCAGTACTTC.

This clonotype was picked up a small number of times. The genes are TRBV7-6 and TRBJ2-1; 10 bases align to TRBD2. Germline V gene sequence: CDR1 SGHVS, CDR2 FNYEAQ. After removal of 1 base from V and 10 bases from J, the junction contained 16 bases not matched to a gene. This CDR3 has 18 residues. CDR3 in DNA: TGTGCCAGCAGCTTAGTAAATCCCCCTAGCGGGGGTTACCGGGAGCAGTTCTTC. Its translation: CASSLVNPPSGGYREQFF.

This clonotype was observed a few times. The V gene is TRBV18, the J gene TRBJ2-3; no firm D call. Germline values: CDR1 KGHSH, CDR2 LQKENI. The CDR3 extends over 15 amino acids. The V end was cut by 1 base, the J end by 6 bases, with 14 bases between. CDR3 bases: TGTGCCAGCTCACCACGCGGCCAGTTAGACGATACGCAGTATTTT. This encodes CASSPRGQLDDTQYF.

The rearrangement links TRBV6-6 to TRBJ1-3; 7 nucleotides align to TRBD1. The CDR3 loop spans 16 amino acids. CDR1 is MNHNY and CDR2 is SVGAGI in the germline V gene (reference sequence). With V trimmed by 1 base and J by 7 bases, 10 bases remained unmatched. CDR3 region: CASSYFSGQSLNTIYF. In DNA, the CDR3 is TGTGCCAGCAGTTACTTTTCGGGACAGTCATTGAACACCATATATTTT.

This clonotype was observed a few times. The chain recombines TRBV20-1 with TRBJ1-4; TRBD1 agrees at 8 bases. Germline CDR1 is DFQATT and CDR2 is SNEGSKA (reference sequence). The CDR3 totals 16 residues. The junction had 9 bases not matched to a gene; V was cut back by 3 bases and J by 3 bases. CDR3 nucleotides: TGCAGTGCTAGCCGGGACAGGCACAGCTCTAATGAAAAACTGTTTTTT. Amino acid sequence: CSASRDRHSSNEKLFF.